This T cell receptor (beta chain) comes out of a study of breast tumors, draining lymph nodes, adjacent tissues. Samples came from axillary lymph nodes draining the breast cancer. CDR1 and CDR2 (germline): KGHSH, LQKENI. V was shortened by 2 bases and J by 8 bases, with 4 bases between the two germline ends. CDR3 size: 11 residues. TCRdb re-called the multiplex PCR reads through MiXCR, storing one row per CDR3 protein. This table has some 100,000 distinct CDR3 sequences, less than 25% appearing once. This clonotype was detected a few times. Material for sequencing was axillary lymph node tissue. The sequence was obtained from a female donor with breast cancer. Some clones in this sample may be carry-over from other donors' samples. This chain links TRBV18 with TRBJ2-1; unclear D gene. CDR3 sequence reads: CASSPRYEQFF. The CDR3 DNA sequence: TGTGCCAGCTCACCAAGGTATGAGCAGTTCTTC.